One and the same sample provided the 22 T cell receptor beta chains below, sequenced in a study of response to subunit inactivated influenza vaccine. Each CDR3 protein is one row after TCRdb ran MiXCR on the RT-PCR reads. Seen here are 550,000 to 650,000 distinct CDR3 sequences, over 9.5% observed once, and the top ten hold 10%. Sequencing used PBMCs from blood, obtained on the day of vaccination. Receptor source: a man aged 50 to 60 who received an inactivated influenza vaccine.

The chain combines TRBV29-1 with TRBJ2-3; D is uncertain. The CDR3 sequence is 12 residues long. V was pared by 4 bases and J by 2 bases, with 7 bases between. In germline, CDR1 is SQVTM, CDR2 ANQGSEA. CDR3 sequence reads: CSVVVSTDTQYF. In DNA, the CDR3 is TGCAGCGTTGTCGTATCCACAGATACGCAGTATTTT.

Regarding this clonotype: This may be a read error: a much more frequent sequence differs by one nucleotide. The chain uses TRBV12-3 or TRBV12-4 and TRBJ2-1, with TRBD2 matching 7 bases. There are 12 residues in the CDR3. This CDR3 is CASSSGGTEQSF. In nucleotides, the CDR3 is TGTGCCAGCAGTTCCGGGGGGACTGAGCAGTCCTTC.

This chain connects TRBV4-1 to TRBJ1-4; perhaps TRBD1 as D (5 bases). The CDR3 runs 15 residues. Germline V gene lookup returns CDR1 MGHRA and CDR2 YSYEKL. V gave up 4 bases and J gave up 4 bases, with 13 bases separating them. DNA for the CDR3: TGCGCCAGCAGCCCTTTGACAGCCGTTAATGAAAAACTGTTTTTT. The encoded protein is CASSPLTAVNEKLFF.

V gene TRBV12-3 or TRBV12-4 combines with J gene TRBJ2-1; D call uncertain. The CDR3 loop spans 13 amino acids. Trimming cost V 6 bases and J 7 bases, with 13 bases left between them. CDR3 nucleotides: TGTGCCAGCAGCCGGACCGAGAGTAATGAGCAGTTCTTC. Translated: CASSRTESNEQFF.

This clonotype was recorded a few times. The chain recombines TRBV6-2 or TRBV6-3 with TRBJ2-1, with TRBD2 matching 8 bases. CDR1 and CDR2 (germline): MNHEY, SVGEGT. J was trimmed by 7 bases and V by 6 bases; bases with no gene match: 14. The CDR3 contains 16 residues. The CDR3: CASRSLGGRIGNEQFF. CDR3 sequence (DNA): TGTGCCAGCAGATCCCTTGGCGGGAGGATCGGGAATGAGCAGTTCTTC.

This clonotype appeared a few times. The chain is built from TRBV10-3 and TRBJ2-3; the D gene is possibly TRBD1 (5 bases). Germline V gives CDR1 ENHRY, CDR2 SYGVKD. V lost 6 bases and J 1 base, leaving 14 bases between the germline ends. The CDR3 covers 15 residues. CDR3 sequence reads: CAIRGLEKGTDTQYF. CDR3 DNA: TGTGCCATCAGGGGGCTGGAGAAGGGCACAGATACGCAGTATTTT.

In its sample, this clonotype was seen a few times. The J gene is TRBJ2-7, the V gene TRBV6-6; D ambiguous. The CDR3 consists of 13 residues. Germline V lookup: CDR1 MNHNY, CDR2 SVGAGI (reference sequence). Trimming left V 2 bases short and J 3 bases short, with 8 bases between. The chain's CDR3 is CASSYGSIYEQYF. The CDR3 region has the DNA TGTGCCAGCAGTTACGGCTCGATCTACGAGCAGTACTTC.

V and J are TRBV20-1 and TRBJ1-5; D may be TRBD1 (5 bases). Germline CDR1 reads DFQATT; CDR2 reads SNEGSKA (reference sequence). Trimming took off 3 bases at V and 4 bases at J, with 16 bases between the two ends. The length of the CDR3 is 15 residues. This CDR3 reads CSARDTQGFNQPQHF. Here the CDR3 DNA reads TGCAGTGCTAGGGATACTCAGGGCTTTAATCAGCCCCAGCATTTT.

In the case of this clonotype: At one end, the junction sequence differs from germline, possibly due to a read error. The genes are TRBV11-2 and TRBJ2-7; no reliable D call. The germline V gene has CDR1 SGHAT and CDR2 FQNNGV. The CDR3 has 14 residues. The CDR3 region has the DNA TGTGCCAGCAGCATAGACCAGATCTCCTACGAGCAGTACTTC. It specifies CASSIDQISYEQYF.

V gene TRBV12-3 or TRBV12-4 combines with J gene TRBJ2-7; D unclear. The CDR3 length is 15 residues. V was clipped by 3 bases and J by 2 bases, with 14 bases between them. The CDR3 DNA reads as TGTGCCAGCAGTTTCGGGCTATCGGGCCCCTACGAGCAGTACTTC. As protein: CASSFGLSGPYEQYF.

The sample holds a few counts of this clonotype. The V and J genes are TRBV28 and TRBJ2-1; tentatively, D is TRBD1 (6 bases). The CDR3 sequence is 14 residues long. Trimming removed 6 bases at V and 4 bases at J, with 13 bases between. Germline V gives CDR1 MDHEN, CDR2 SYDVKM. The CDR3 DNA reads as TGTGCCAGCAGACTAATAGGGGGTTACAATGAGCAGTTCTTC. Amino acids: CASRLIGGYNEQFF.

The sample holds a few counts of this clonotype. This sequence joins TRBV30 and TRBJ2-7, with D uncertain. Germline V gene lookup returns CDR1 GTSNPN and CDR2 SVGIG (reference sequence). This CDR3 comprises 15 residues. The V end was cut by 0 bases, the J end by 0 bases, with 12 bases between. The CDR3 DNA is TGTGCCTGGAGTGTAGGCGGCCACAGCTCCTACGAGCAGTACTTC. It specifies CAWSVGGHSSYEQYF.

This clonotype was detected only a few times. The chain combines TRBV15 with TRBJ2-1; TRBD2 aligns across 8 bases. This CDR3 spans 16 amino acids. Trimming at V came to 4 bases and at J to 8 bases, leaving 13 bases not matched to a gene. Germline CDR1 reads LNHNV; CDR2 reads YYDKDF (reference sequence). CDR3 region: CATSIPSGSGVDEQFF. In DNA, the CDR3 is TGTGCCACCAGCATCCCCAGCGGGAGCGGTGTAGATGAGCAGTTCTTC. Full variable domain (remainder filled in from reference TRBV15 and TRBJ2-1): DAMVIQNPRYQVTQFGKPVTLSCSQTLNHNVMYWYQQKSSQAPKLLFHYYDKDFNNEADTPDNFQSRRPNTSFCFLDIRSPGLGDTAMYLCATSIPSGSGVDEQFFGPGTRLTVL.

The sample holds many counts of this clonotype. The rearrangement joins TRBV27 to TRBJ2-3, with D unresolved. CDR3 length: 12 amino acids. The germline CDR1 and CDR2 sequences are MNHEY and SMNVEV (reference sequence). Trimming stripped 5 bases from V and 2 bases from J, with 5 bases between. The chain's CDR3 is CASSHPTDTQYF. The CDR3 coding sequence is TGTGCCAGCAGTCATCCCACAGATACGCAGTATTTT.

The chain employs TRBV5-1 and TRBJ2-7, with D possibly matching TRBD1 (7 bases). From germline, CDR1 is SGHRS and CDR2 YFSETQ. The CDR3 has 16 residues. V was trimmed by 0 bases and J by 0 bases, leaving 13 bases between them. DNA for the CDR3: TGCGCCAGCAGCTTGGGACGACAGGGAGGCTCCTACGAGCAGTACTTC. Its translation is CASSLGRQGGSYEQYF.

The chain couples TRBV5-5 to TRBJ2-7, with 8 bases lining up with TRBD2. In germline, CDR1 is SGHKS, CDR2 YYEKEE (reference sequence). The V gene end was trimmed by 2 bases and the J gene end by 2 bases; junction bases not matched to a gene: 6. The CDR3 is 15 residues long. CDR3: CASSFQGAGAYEQYF. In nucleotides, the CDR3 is TGTGCCAGCAGCTTCCAGGGAGCGGGGGCCTACGAGCAGTACTTC.

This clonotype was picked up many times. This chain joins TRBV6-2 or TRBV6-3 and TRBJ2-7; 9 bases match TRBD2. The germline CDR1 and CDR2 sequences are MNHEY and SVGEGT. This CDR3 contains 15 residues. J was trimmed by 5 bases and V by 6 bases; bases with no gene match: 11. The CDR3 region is CASSPAGGTTDEQYF. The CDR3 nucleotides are TGTGCCAGCAGCCCGGCGGGAGGGACTACGGACGAGCAGTACTTC.

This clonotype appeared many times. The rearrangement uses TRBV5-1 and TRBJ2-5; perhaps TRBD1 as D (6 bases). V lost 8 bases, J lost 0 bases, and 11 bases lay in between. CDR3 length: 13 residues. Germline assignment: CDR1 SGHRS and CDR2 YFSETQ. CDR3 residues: CASNRVDQETQYF. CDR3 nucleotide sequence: TGCGCCAGTAACAGGGTTGACCAAGAGACCCAGTACTTC.

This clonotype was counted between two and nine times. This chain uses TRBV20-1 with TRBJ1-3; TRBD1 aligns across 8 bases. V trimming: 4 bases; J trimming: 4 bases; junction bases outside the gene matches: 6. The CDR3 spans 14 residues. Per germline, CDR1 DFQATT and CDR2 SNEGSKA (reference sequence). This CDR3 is CSATQGARGNTIYF. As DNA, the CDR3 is TGCAGTGCTACTCAGGGGGCGAGAGGAAACACCATATATTTT.

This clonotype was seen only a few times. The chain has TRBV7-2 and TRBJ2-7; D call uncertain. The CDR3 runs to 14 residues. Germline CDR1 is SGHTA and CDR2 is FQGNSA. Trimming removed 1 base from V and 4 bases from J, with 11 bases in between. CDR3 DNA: TGTGCCAGCAGCTTAGGTGTTATAAAATACGAGCAGTACTTC. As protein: CASSLGVIKYEQYF.

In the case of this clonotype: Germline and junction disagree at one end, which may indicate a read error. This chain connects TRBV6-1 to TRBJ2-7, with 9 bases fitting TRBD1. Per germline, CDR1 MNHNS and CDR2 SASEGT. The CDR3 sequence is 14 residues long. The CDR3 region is CVSNGGQGGYEQYF. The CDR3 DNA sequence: TGTGTCAGCAACGGGGGACAGGGAGGCTACGAGCAGTACTTC.

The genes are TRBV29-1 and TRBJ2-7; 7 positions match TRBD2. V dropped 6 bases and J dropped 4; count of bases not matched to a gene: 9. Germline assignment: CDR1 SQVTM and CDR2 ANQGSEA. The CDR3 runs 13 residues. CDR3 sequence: CSVRTRVSYEQYF. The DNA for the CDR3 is TGCAGCGTGCGGACTAGGGTCTCTTACGAGCAGTACTTC.